The clone carrying this T cell receptor beta chain was found many times. The antigen remains undetermined. The PCR had 60 Vbeta and 13 Jbeta primers. The protocol was immunoSEQ multiplex PCR, while the TCRdb copy is restricted to in-frame clones and leaves out a portion. The sample carries about 150,000 clones, 64% recorded once. This CDR3 has 15 residues. Looked up from germline, CDR1 is SGHVS and CDR2 is FQNEAQ. Trimming cost V 1 base and J 8 bases; bases outside gene matches: 7. The data stem from a study of cytomegalovirus exposure and HLA in healthy donors. Study-wide findings and caveats: Listed as cytomegalovirus-associated were 150 to 200 TCR beta chains. Analysis performed later found roughly 17,000 TCR beta sequences associated with HLA alleles at 0.05 false discovery rate. In a later analysis, TCR beta V- and J-gene trimming was associated with a missense DCLRE1C variant. TCR beta chains associated with HLA were, in a later analysis, more clonally expanded than equally common others.

Sequencing used PBMCs. J is TRBJ1-4 and V is TRBV7-8; TRBD1 aligns across 7 bases. This sequence originates from a woman aged 40 to 50 in good health and CMV-seronegative. The CDR3 protein is CASSLGDRDREKLFF. CDR3 DNA: TGTGCCAGCAGCTTAGGCGACAGGGATAGGGAAAAACTGTTTTTT.